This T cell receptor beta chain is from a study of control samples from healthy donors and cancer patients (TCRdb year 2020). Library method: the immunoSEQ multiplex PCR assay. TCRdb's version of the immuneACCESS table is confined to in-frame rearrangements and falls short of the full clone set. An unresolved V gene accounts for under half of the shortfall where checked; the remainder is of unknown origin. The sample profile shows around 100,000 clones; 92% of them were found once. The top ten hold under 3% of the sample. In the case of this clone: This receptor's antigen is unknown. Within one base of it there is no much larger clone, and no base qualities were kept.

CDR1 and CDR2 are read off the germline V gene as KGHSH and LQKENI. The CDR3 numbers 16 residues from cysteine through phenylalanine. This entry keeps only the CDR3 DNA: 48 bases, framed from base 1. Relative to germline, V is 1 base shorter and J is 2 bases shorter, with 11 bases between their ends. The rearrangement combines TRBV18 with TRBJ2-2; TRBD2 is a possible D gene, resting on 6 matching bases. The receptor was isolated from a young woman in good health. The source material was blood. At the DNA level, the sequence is TGTGCCAGCTCACCACTTCAGCGGGCCAACACCGGGGAGCTGTTTTTT. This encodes CASSPLQRANTGELFF.